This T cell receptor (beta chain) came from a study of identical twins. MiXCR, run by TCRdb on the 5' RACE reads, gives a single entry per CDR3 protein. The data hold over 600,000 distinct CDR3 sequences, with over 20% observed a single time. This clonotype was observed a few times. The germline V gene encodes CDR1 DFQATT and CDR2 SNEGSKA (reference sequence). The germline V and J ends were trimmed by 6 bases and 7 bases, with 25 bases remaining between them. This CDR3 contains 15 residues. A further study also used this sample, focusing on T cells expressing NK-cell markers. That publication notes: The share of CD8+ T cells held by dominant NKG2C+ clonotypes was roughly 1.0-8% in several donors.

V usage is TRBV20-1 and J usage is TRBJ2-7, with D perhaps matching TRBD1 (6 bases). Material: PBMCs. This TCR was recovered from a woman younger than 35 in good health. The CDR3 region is CSAPNLGASGVEQYF. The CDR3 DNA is TGCAGTGCGCCAAATCTGGGGGCCTCTGGGGTTGAGCAGTACTTC.